These 29 T cell receptor beta chains originate from one sample sequenced in a study of CD8 T cells in ankylosing spondylitis. TCRdb re-derived calls from the 5' RACE reads in MiXCR, one entry per CDR3 protein. The sample yields fewer than 650,000 distinct CDR3 sequences, about 13% seen once. Notes on the study in general: In ankylosing spondylitis blood, a motif of seven to nine highly homologous TCR beta variants appeared characteristic.

The antigens for these receptors are not known. The sample was blood, either unsorted or a sorted T cell fraction (not recorded which). These TCRs come from a male donor with ankylosing spondylitis.

The chain uses TRBV2 and TRBJ1-3; no clear D. The CDR3 extends over 15 amino acids. Trimming stripped 7 bases from V and 0 bases from J, with 13 bases between. Germline CDR1 SNHLY, CDR2 FYNNEI. The CDR3 protein is CASTGPLSSGNTIYF. In DNA, the CDR3 is TGTGCCAGCACCGGACCGCTGAGCTCTGGAAACACCATATATTTT.

This clonotype was seen repeatedly, ten times or more. The CDR3 loop is CSARLAGAKVYNEQFF. CDR3 nucleotide sequence: TGCAGTGCTAGATTAGCGGGAGCGAAAGTCTACAATGAGCAGTTCTTC. The chain recombines TRBV20-1 with TRBJ2-1; TRBD2 matches at 9 bases. The CDR3 contains 16 residues. Unmatched junction bases numbered 8, after V lost 2 bases and J lost 3 bases. CDR1 is DFQATT, CDR2 SNEGSKA, per germline (reference sequence).

Only a few counts were recorded for this clonotype. This rearrangement joins TRBV16 to TRBJ1-2; D ambiguous. The CDR3 runs 14 residues. CDR1 and CDR2 from the germline V gene are KGHSY and FQNENV. V shed 0 bases and J shed 5 bases, with 10 bases lying between them. Here the CDR3 reads CASSQSIKEYGYTF. DNA for the CDR3: TGTGCCAGCAGCCAATCGATTAAGGAATATGGCTACACCTTC. The full variable domain, in which reference TRBV16 and TRBJ1-2 provide the parts outside the CDR3, is GEEVAQTPKHLVRGEGQKAKLYCAPIKGHSYVFWYQQVLKNEFKFLISFQNENVFDETGMPKERFSAKCLPNSPCSLEIQATKLEDSAVYFCASSQSIKEYGYTFGSGTRLTVV.

Remarks on this clonotype: A much larger clonotype is one base distant, so this may be a read error. The rearrangement uses TRBV5-1 and TRBJ2-1; the D is unclear. Trimming took off 4 bases at V and 5 bases at J, with 13 bases between the two ends. Germline V gene lookup returns CDR1 SGHRS and CDR2 YFSETQ. This CDR3 has 14 residues. The CDR3, as DNA: TGCGCCAGCAGCACAGACGGTGTCCACAATGAGCAGTTCTTC. Its translation is CASSTDGVHNEQFF.

The gene calls are TRBV7-9 and TRBJ2-7; 9 bases align to TRBD1. The trim removed 1 base at V and 5 bases at J, leaving 6 bases unmatched. CDR3 length: 15 amino acids. Germline V CDR1 and CDR2: SEHNR, FQNEAQ (reference sequence). This CDR3 is CASSLGPGTGNEQYV. In DNA form, the CDR3 reads TGTGCCAGCAGCTTAGGACCCGGGACAGGGAACGAGCAGTACGTC.

This chain joins TRBV12-5 and TRBJ2-2; 7 positions match TRBD2. With V trimmed by 6 bases and J by 3 bases, 4 bases remained unmatched. This CDR3 has 14 amino acids. Germline lookup yields CDR1 LGHNT and CDR2 FRNRAP. As DNA, the CDR3 is TGTGCTAGTGGAAGGGGAGGGGACACCGGGGAGCTGTTTTTT. It codes for CASGRGGDTGELFF.

This clonotype was picked up many times. The chain combines TRBV7-9 with TRBJ1-2, with 8 bases fitting TRBD1. The trim removed 4 bases at V and 7 bases at J, leaving 8 bases unmatched. CDR3 length: 14 residues. Germline CDR1 and CDR2: SEHNR and FQNEAQ (reference sequence). The DNA for the CDR3 is TGTGCCAGCAGCTCCGGACAGGGTGTAGGTGGCTACACCTTC. This gives the protein CASSSGQGVGGYTF.

This clonotype has a handful of counts. The rearrangement joins TRBV5-1 to TRBJ1-3; no reliable D call. The CDR3 runs 13 residues. From germline, CDR1 is SGHRS and CDR2 YFSETQ. Trimming removed 8 bases at V and 7 bases at J, with 16 bases between. The CDR3 bases are TGCGCCAGTCGGTTGCAGAGGGAGAACACCATATATTTT. The encoded protein is CASRLQRENTIYF.

This clonotype was counted only a few times. This chain joins TRBV27 and TRBJ2-2; no clear D. The V gene's germline CDR1 is MNHEY and CDR2 SMNVEV (reference sequence). The V and J ends lost 2 bases and 4 bases respectively, with 11 bases between them. The CDR3 sequence is 15 residues long. CDR3 sequence reads: CASSLGLGSTGELFF. The CDR3 DNA sequence: TGTGCCAGCAGTTTAGGTCTTGGCTCCACCGGGGAGCTGTTTTTT.

This clonotype appeared a few times. This sequence joins TRBV5-1 and TRBJ1-1; D unresolved. CDR1 SGHRS and CDR2 YFSETQ come from the germline V gene. Between the trimmed V and J ends, which lost 3 bases and 6 bases, there was a span of 12 bases. The CDR3 contains 13 residues. This CDR3 is CASSSAFGAEAFF. The DNA for the CDR3 is TGCGCCAGCAGCTCCGCCTTCGGAGCTGAAGCTTTCTTT.

This clonotype appeared a few times. The chain couples TRBV27 to TRBJ1-5; D not resolved. The germline V gene encodes CDR1 MNHEY and CDR2 SMNVEV (reference sequence). The CDR3 length is 13 residues. V lost 6 bases and J 0 bases, leaving 6 bases between the germline ends. CDR3 sequence: CASRRTSNQPQHF. In DNA, the CDR3 is TGTGCCAGCAGACGGACTAGCAATCAGCCCCAGCATTTT.

The V call is TRBV20-1, the J call TRBJ2-5, with TRBD2 as a possible D gene (5 bases). CDR3 length: 12 amino acids. V was clipped by 3 bases and J by 5 bases, with 10 bases between them. CDR1 is DFQATT, CDR2 SNEGSKA, per germline (reference sequence). In DNA form, the CDR3 reads TGCAGTGCTAGCTACGGGGAGGAGACCCAGTACTTC. Residues: CSASYGEETQYF.

The gene calls are TRBV5-1 and TRBJ2-1; 9 positions agree with TRBD2. The junction had 9 bases not matched to a gene; V was cut back by 4 bases and J by 7 bases. The CDR3 covers 15 residues. Per germline, CDR1 SGHRS and CDR2 YFSETQ. The CDR3 DNA sequence: TGCGCCAGCAGCCTAGTTAGCGGGAGAATGAATGAGCAGTTCTTC. This sequence encodes CASSLVSGRMNEQFF. Full variable domain (outside the CDR3, taken from reference TRBV5-1 and TRBJ2-1): KAGVTQTPRYLIKTRGQQVTLSCSPISGHRSVSWYQQTPGQGLQFLFEYFSETQRNKGNFPGRFSGRQFSNSRSEMNVSTLELGDSALYLCASSLVSGRMNEQFFGPGTRLTVL.

V gene TRBV5-6 combines with J gene TRBJ2-5; D is uncertain. Germline V gene data show CDR1 as SGHDT and CDR2 as YYEEEE. V was trimmed by 1 base and J by 5 bases, leaving 12 bases between them. CDR3 size: 14 residues. Here the CDR3 DNA reads TGTGCCAGCAGCTTGAAACTTAGTACGGAGACCCAGTACTTC. Encoded protein: CASSLKLSTETQYF.

The rearrangement joins TRBV2 to TRBJ2-3; either TRBD1 or TRBD2 may supply D (5 bases each). This CDR3 is 13 amino acids long. V was trimmed by 7 bases and J by 5 bases, leaving 13 bases between them. From germline, CDR1 is SNHLY and CDR2 FYNNEI. CDR3 in DNA: TGTGCCAGCATCGGGATTGGGGGAGATACGCAGTATTTT. It specifies CASIGIGGDTQYF.

The chain uses TRBV7-2 and TRBJ2-7; D perhaps matches TRBD1 (6 bases). Germline V gene lookup returns CDR1 SGHTA and CDR2 FQGNSA. CDR3 size: 15 residues. The V and J ends lost 1 base and 2 bases respectively, with 12 bases between them. CDR3 sequence reads: CASSLDGQPPYEQYF. The DNA for the CDR3 is TGTGCCAGCAGCTTAGACGGACAGCCACCCTACGAGCAGTACTTC. Full variable domain (rest looked up from reference TRBV7-2 and TRBJ2-7): GAGVSQSPSNKVTEKGKDVELRCDPISGHTALYWYRQSLGQGLEFLIYFQGNSAPDKSGLPSDRFSAERTGGSVSTLTIQRTQQEDSAVYLCASSLDGQPPYEQYFGPGTRLTVT.

The chain has TRBV6-5 and TRBJ2-5; 7 nucleotides match TRBD1. Germline CDR1 and CDR2: MNHEY and SVGAGI. The CDR3 loop spans 15 amino acids. V was clipped by 2 bases and J by 5 bases; unmatched bases: 8. CDR3 bases: TGTGCCAGCAGTTACATGGCAGGGGGACCCGAGACCCAGTACTTC. Translating gives CASSYMAGGPETQYF.

This clonotype appeared a single time. Here the CDR3 omits its conserved ending phenylalanine or tryptophan, so a read error is the likely source. The rearrangement joins TRBV24-1 to TRBJ2-3; 11 positions match TRBD1. CDR1 is KGHDR, CDR2 SFDVKD, per germline. The CDR3 runs 14 residues. Unmatched junction bases numbered 1, after V lost 9 bases and J lost 0 bases. CDR3 protein: CATGTGGSTDTQYL. As DNA, the CDR3 is TGTGCCACCGGGACAGGGGGAAGCACAGATACGCAGTATTTA.

This chain links TRBV3-1 with TRBJ1-4; 7 nucleotides align to TRBD1. CDR3 length: 14 amino acids. Trimming took 4 bases from V and 7 from J; bases not matched to a gene: 6. Germline loops: CDR1 LGHDT, CDR2 YNNKEL (reference sequence). Here the CDR3 DNA reads TGTGCCAGCAGCCCCAGGGGGGGGCCTGAAAAACTGTTTTTT. Protein sequence: CASSPRGGPEKLFF.

This sequence joins TRBV3-1 and TRBJ2-1; the D gene could be TRBD1 or TRBD2 (6 bases each). The CDR3 extends over 14 amino acids. Per germline, CDR1 LGHDT and CDR2 YNNKEL (reference sequence). V shed 1 base and J shed 9 bases, with 13 bases lying between them. The CDR3 coding sequence is TGTGCCAGCAGCCAAGGAGGGGGGTCGGGTGAGCAGTTCTTC. It encodes CASSQGGGSGEQFF.

The rearrangement uses TRBV7-9 and TRBJ2-3; D remains unclear. The CDR3 is 16 amino acids. Germline V CDR1 and CDR2: SEHNR, FQNEAQ (reference sequence). V lost 5 bases to trimming and J lost 2 bases, with 17 bases between them. CDR3 loop: CASSPPGALNTDTQYF. CDR3 coding DNA: TGTGCCAGCAGCCCCCCGGGCGCGTTAAACACAGATACGCAGTATTTT.

This clonotype was seen more than once but under ten times. The gene calls are TRBV30 and TRBJ1-4; D is possibly TRBD1 (6 bases). Germline V gene sequence: CDR1 GTSNPN, CDR2 SVGIG (reference sequence). The CDR3 extends over 13 amino acids. V was cut by 1 base and J by 8 bases, with 11 bases left in between. This CDR3 reads CAWSAGGAEKLFF. The CDR3, as DNA: TGTGCCTGGAGTGCCGGGGGGGCCGAAAAACTGTTTTTT.

This clonotype came up a few times. The chain joins TRBV5-1 to TRBJ1-1; D is unresolved. This CDR3 is built from 15 residues. Germline CDR1 is SGHRS and CDR2 is YFSETQ. Trimming shortened V by 6 bases and J by 1 base, and 16 bases separated the two germline ends. Here the CDR3 reads CASTPLARTNTEAFF. In DNA form, the CDR3 reads TGCGCCAGCACCCCACTGGCTAGGACGAACACTGAAGCTTTCTTT.

This clonotype appeared many times. The chain joins TRBV5-1 to TRBJ1-2; a possible D gene is TRBD1 (5 bases). Trimming left V 6 bases short and J 6 bases short, with 12 bases between. CDR3 length: 12 amino acids. The germline V gene encodes CDR1 SGHRS and CDR2 YFSETQ. The CDR3: CASTEQGNGYTF. The CDR3, as DNA: TGCGCCAGCACCGAGCAGGGAAATGGCTACACCTTC.

The V and J genes are TRBV29-1 and TRBJ1-2; D is perhaps TRBD1 (5 bases). Germline V gives CDR1 SQVTM, CDR2 ANQGSEA. CDR3 length equals 12 residues. Trimming took 7 bases from V and 3 from J, leaving 12 bases between them. The CDR3 sequence: CSGDLRDYGYTF. In DNA form, the CDR3 reads TGCAGCGGGGACCTCCGAGACTATGGCTACACCTTC.

This clonotype was picked up a small number of times. The V and J genes are TRBV24-1 and TRBJ2-3, with TRBD2 matching 8 bases. The V gene end was trimmed by 3 bases and the J gene end by 3 bases; junction bases not matched to a gene: 7. The CDR3 totals 16 residues. Germline CDR1 KGHDR, CDR2 SFDVKD. This chain's CDR3 is CATSDPSGSTTDTQYF. As DNA, the CDR3 is TGTGCCACCAGTGATCCCAGCGGGAGCACGACAGATACGCAGTATTTT.

A few counts support this clonotype. The V gene is TRBV5-1, the J gene TRBJ2-1; TRBD1 agrees at 7 bases. Germline CDR1 SGHRS, CDR2 YFSETQ. This CDR3 comprises 15 residues. With V trimmed by 7 bases and J by 1 base, 8 bases remained unmatched. The CDR3 protein is CASRDRYSSYNEQFF. The DNA for the CDR3 is TGCGCCAGCCGGGACAGATATTCTTCCTACAATGAGCAGTTCTTC.

This clonotype showed up many times. The rearrangement joins TRBV4-2 to TRBJ2-1, with D possibly being TRBD2 (5 bases). Per the germline V gene, CDR1 is LGHNA and CDR2 is YNFKEQ. The CDR3 has 15 residues. V was cut by 2 bases and J by 3 bases, with 11 bases left in between. The CDR3 is CASSQHGNLYNEQFF. The CDR3 DNA sequence: TGTGCCAGCAGCCAACACGGGAACCTCTACAATGAGCAGTTCTTC.

V gene TRBV20-1 combines with J gene TRBJ1-1, with 12 bases aligning to TRBD1. The CDR3 extends over 16 amino acids. After removal of 1 base from V and 3 bases from J, the junction contained 6 bases not matched to a gene. In germline, CDR1 is DFQATT, CDR2 SNEGSKA (reference sequence). The CDR3 DNA reads TGCAGTGCTAGAGGGGACAGGGGGCGGGTAGACACTGAAGCTTTCTTT. Translating gives CSARGDRGRVDTEAFF.